This T cell receptor (beta chain) originates from a study of blood T cell repertoires in COVID-19. Study-level background: Researchers got acute and convalescent COVID-19 samples from the United States, Italy and Spain.

This CDR3 is 17 amino acids long. The V gene end was trimmed by 6 bases and the J gene end by 0 bases; junction bases not matched to a gene: 7. The germline V gene encodes CDR1 MGHDK and CDR2 SYGVNS. Per the study methods: Reference gene primers were amplified, and this amplification served to estimate nucleated cell counts. Assay used: immunoSEQ multiplex PCR; TCRdb lists only in-frame clones, some missing. V and J calls and clone size follow that table, whereas D and trimming were derived from the DNA. The sample has approximately 200,000 clones, approximately 85% seen once. Sequencing input: PBMCs or T cells enriched from blood (not recorded which). The origin of this receptor is a middle-aged man who had recovered from COVID-19. The V and J genes are TRBV25-1 and TRBJ1-6; TRBD1 aligns across 8 bases. CDR3 protein: CASSGQGPSSYNSPLHF. CDR3 coding DNA: TGTGCCAGCAGCGGACAGGGCCCGAGCTCCTATAATTCACCCCTCCACTTT. Combining the CDR3 with reference TRBV25-1 and TRBJ1-6 gives the whole variable domain EADIYQTPRYLVIGTGKKITLECSQTMGHDKMYWYQQDPGMELHLIHYSYGVNSTEKGDLSSESTVSRIRTEHFPLTLESARPSHTSQYLCASSGQGPSSYNSPLHFGNGTRLTVT.